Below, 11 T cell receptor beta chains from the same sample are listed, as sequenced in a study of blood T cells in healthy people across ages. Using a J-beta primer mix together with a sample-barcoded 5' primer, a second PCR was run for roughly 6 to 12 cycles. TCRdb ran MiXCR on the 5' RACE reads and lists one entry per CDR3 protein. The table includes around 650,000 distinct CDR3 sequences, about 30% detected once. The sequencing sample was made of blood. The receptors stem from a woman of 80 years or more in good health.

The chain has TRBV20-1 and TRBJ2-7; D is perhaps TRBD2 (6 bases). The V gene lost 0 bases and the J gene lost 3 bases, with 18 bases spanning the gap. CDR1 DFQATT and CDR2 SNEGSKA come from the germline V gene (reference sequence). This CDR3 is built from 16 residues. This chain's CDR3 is CSARDSSLASYYEQYF. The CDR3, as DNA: TGCAGTGCTAGAGATAGTTCCCTAGCGTCTTACTACGAGCAGTACTTC.

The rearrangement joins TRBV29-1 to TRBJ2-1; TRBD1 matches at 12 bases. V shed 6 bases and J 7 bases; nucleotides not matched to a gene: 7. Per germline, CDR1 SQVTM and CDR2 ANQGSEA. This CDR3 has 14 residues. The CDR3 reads CSVRDRGQENEQFF. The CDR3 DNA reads TGCAGCGTCAGGGACAGGGGGCAGGAAAATGAGCAGTTCTTC.

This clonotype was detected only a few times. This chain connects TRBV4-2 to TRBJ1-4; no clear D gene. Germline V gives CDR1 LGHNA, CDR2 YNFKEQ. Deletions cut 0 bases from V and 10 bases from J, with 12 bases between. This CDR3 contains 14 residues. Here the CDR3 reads CASSQEVGRRKLFF. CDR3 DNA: TGTGCCAGCAGCCAAGAGGTAGGGAGGAGAAAACTGTTTTTT.

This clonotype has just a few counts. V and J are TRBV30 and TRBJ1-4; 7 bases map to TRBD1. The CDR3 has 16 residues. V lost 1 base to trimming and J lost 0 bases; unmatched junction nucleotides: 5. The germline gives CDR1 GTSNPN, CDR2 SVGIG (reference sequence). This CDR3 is CAWSAQGKATNEKLFF. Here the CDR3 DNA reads TGTGCCTGGAGTGCACAGGGGAAGGCAACTAATGAAAAACTGTTTTTT.

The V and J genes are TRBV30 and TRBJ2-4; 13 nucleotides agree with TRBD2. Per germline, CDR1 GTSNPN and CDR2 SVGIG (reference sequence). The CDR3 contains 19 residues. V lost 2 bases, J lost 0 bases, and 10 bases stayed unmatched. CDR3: CAWSSWTSGGPLAKNIQYF. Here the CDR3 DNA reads TGTGCCTGGAGTTCCTGGACTAGCGGGGGCCCGCTAGCCAAAAACATTCAGTACTTC.

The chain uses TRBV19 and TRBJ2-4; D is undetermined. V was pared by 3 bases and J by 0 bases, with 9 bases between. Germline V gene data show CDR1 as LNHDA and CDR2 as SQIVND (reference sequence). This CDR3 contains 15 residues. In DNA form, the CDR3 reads TGTGCCAGTAGTATGGTACCAGTAGCCAAAAACATTCAGTACTTC. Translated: CASSMVPVAKNIQYF.

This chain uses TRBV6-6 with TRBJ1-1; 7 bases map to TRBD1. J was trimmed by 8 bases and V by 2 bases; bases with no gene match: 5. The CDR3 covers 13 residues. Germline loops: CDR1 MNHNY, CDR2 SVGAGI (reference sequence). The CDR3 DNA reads TGTGCCAGCAGTTACAACACCAGGGGGGAAGCTTTCTTT. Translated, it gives CASSYNTRGEAFF.

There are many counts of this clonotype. The CDR3 is CASSSSGQTSSYEQYF. CDR3 coding DNA: TGTGCCAGCAGTTCCTCGGGACAGACGAGCTCCTACGAGCAGTACTTC. The chain carries TRBV28 and TRBJ2-7; 7 nucleotides line up with TRBD1. Germline loops: CDR1 MDHEN, CDR2 SYDVKM. CDR3 size: 16 residues. V shed 4 bases and J 0 bases; nucleotides not matched to a gene: 9.

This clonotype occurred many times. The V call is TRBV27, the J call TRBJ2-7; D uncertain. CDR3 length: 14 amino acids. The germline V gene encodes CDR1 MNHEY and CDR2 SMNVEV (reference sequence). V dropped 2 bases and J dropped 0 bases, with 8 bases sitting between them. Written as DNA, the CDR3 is TGTGCCAGCAGTTTAATAGCCTCCTCCTACGAGCAGTACTTC. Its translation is CASSLIASSYEQYF.

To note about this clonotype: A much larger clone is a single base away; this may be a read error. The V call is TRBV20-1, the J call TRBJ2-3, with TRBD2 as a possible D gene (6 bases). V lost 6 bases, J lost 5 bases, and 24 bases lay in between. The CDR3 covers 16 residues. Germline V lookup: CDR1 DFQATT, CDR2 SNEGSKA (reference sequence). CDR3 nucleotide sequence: TGCAGTGCGACTGACACCAGAACGGGGGTCCTAGATACGCAGTATTTT. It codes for CSATDTRTGVLDTQYF.

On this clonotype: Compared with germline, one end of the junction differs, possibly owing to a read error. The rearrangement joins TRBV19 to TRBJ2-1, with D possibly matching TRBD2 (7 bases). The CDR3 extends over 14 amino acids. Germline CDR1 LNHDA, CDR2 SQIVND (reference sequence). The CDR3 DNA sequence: TGTGCCAGTAGTCCTCTAAGGGGGGGCCACGAGCGGTTCTTC. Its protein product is CASSPLRGGHERFF.